This T cell receptor (beta chain) was found in a study of blood T cell repertoires in COVID-19. Study context: The study drew acute and convalescent COVID-19 samples from the United States, Italy and Spain. Sample material is recorded as cDNA or gDNA derived from T cells, B-cell-depleted T cells, or PBMCs.

Per the authors' pipeline: Reference gene primer amplification gave nucleated cell count estimates. Assay: immunoSEQ multiplex PCR; the TCRdb copy retains only in-frame clones and omits some. V, J and clone size reflect that table, while D and trimming were determined from the DNA. Of about 170,000 clones in the sample, about 89% were seen once. After removal of 5 bases from V and 6 bases from J, the junction contained 5 bases not matched to a gene. The germline CDR1 and CDR2 sequences are KGHSH and LQKENI. The CDR3 is 13 amino acids. V and J are TRBV18 and TRBJ1-2; 8 bases match TRBD1. The TCR was taken from a man aged 70-80 years with acute or convalescent COVID-19. Sequencing was carried out using peripheral blood. In DNA form, the CDR3 reads TGTGCCAGCTCATCCCGGACAGGGCATGGCTACACCTTC. Its translation: CASSSRTGHGYTF. Together with reference TRBV18 and TRBJ1-2, the CDR3 gives the full variable domain: NAGVMQNPRHLVRRRGQEARLRCSPMKGHSHVYWYRQLPEEGLKFMVYLQKENIIDESGMPKERFSAEFPKEGPSILRIQQVVRGDSAAYFCASSSRTGHGYTFGSGTRLTVV.